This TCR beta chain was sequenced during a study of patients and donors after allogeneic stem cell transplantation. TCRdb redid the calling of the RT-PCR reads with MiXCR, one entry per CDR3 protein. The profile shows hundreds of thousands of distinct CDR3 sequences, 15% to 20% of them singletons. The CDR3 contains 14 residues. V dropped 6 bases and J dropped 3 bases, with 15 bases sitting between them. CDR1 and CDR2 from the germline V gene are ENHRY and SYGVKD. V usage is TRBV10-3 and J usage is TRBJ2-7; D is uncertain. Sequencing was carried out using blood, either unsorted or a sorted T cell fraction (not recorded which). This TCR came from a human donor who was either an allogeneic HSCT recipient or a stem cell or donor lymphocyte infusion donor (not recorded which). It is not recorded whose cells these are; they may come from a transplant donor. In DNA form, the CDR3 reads TGTGCCATCAGAGGCGCCTGGACCGGCTACGAGCAGTACTTC. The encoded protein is CAIRGAWTGYEQYF.